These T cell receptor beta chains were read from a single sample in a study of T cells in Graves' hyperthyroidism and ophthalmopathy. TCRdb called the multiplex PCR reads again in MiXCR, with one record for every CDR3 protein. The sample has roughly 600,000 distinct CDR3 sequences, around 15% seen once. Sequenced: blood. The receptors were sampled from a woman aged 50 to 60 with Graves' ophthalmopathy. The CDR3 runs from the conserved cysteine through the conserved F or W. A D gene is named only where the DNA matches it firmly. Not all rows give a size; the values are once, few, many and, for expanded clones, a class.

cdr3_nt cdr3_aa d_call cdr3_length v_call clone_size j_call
TGTGCCAGCAGAGAGGGGTCTAGTTCCTACGAGCAGTACTTC CASREGSSSYEQYF - 14 TRBV6-2/TRBV6-3 few TRBJ2-7
TGTGCCACCAGTGTAGCGGGAGGGCCTCAAGAGACCCAGTACTTC CATSVAGGPQETQYF TRBD2 15 TRBV15 few TRBJ2-5
TGTGCCAGTTTAAAACTGGGACAGCCCCGGGGCGGGGAGCTGTTTTTT CASLKLGQPRGGELFF TRBD1 16 TRBV19 few TRBJ2-2
TGTGCCAGTAGTAAGGTCGGACAGTATGGAACAGATACGCAGTATTTT CASSKVGQYGTDTQYF - 16 TRBV19 - TRBJ2-3
TGTGCCAGCTCACCAAGAGGGTCGGGCACTGAAGCTTTCTTT CASSPRGSGTEAFF - 14 TRBV18 many TRBJ1-1
TGCAGTGCTAGAGATTATTTGTTCGGGACAGGGGGCAATGAGCAGTTCTTC CSARDYLFGTGGNEQFF TRBD1 17 TRBV20-1 many TRBJ2-1
TGTGCCAGTAATTCGGGCAACAGGGTTGACATTCAGTACTTC CASNSGNRVDIQYF - 14 TRBV19 - TRBJ2-4
TGTGCCAGCAGCTTAGTACCTACGGAACTAGCGGGAGGGCGTGAGCAGTACTTC CASSLVPTELAGGREQYF TRBD2 18 TRBV7-2 many TRBJ2-7
TGTGCCAGCAGTTTATATGGTGGGGGGCAGAACTATGGCTACACCTTC CASSLYGGGQNYGYTF - 16 TRBV28 many TRBJ1-2
TGTGCCAGCAGACCGGACAGCCTCCCGGGTACCGGGGAGCTGTTTTTT CASRPDSLPGTGELFF - 16 TRBV6-1 - TRBJ2-2
TGTGCCACCAGCAGAGAACAGGGAGGCAATTCACCCCTCCACTTT CATSREQGGNSPLHF - 15 TRBV15 few TRBJ1-6
TGTGCCAGCAGTTACGATGCGACTAGCGGAGCAGATACGCAGTATTTT CASSYDATSGADTQYF TRBD2 16 TRBV6-6 many TRBJ2-3
TGTGCCAGCGACGAAAAAAAAATAGCTTCTGGGGCCAACGTCCTGACTTTC CASDEKKIASGANVLTF - 17 TRBV11-1 few TRBJ2-6
TGCGCCAGCAGCTTGGAACCCACCTATGGCTACACCTTC CASSLEPTYGYTF - 13 TRBV5-1 many TRBJ1-2
TGTGCCAGCAGTATAAGTAGCGGGAGGACCTACAATGAGCAGTTCTTC CASSISSGRTYNEQFF TRBD2 16 TRBV12-3/TRBV12-4 - TRBJ2-1
TGTGCCAGCAGCATCGGGGGAAAGACTGAAGCTTTCTTT CASSIGGKTEAFF - 13 TRBV5-4 - TRBJ1-1
TGTGCCAGCAGCTTCGGGGGACTAGCGAGCTACAATGAGCAGTTCTTC CASSFGGLASYNEQFF TRBD2 16 TRBV11-3 many TRBJ2-1
TGTGCCAGCACCCCCGGGAAAGGGACAGGGCCTTACAATGAGCAGTTCTTC CASTPGKGTGPYNEQFF TRBD1 17 TRBV28 - TRBJ2-1
TGTGCCAGCAGCTTAGGAGGGAGTTTCGGGTTTGGTGAGCAGTTCTTC CASSLGGSFGFGEQFF - 16 TRBV11-3 - TRBJ2-1
TGTGCCAGCAGTTTATCGGGACAGGGGGCCTACGAGCAGTACTTC CASSLSGQGAYEQYF TRBD1 15 TRBV27 many TRBJ2-7
TGTGCCAGCAGCGGGGAGGGTCCCGAGCAGTACTTC CASSGEGPEQYF TRBD2 12 TRBV9 - TRBJ2-7
TGTGCCAGCTCACCTCCGGAGGGGGCCTGGAACACTGAAGCTTTCTTT CASSPPEGAWNTEAFF TRBD1 16 TRBV18 few TRBJ1-1
TGTGCCAGCAGCCAAGATTCTCCGGGACTAGCGATGTCCTACGAGCAGTACTTC CASSQDSPGLAMSYEQYF TRBD2 18 TRBV4-2 many TRBJ2-7
TGTGCCAGCAGTACCAACCCGGGACTAGTATGGGAGCAGTACTTC CASSTNPGLVWEQYF TRBD2 15 TRBV6-1 few TRBJ2-7
TGTGCCAGCAGCAGTGCCCCTGGAAGCGGGAGGGAGGGGACCCAGTACTTC CASSSAPGSGREGTQYF TRBD2 17 TRBV9 - TRBJ2-5
TGTGCCAGCAGCTCACCTCTAGGGGGTACGAACACCGGGGAGCTGTTTTTT CASSSPLGGTNTGELFF - 17 TRBV9 - TRBJ2-2
TGTGCCAGTAGTATGAGGATGAACGGCTACACCTTC CASSMRMNGYTF - 12 TRBV19 - TRBJ1-2
TGTGCCAGCAGTGCTAGCGGGAAGCACTACAATGAGCAGTTCTTC CASSASGKHYNEQFF TRBD2 15 TRBV28 many TRBJ2-1
TGCGCCAGCACCCTGGGGGGGGACACTGAAGCTTTCTTT CASTLGGDTEAFF - 13 TRBV4-1 - TRBJ1-1
TGTGCCAGCAGGCACCGGGACAGATCTGAAAAACTGTTTTTT CASRHRDRSEKLFF TRBD1 14 TRBV11-3 - TRBJ1-4
TGTGCCAGCAGCCCAAAACCCGCAGATCCAAGGAACACCATATATTTT CASSPKPADPRNTIYF - 16 TRBV7-6 few TRBJ1-3
TGTGCCAGTAGTACCCCCGGGACGGCTTCTGGAAACACCATATATTTT CASSTPGTASGNTIYF - 16 TRBV19 few TRBJ1-3
TGTGCCACCAGCAGAGATAAGATAATGAGACCCAGGGGCTATGGCTACACCTTC CATSRDKIMRPRGYGYTF - 18 TRBV15 many TRBJ1-2
TGTGCCAGCAGAAAAAACTACGAGCAGTACTTC CASRKNYEQYF - 11 TRBV28 many TRBJ2-7
TGCAGTGGGCTGGCGGGAGCCCCAGAGACCCAGTACTTC CSGLAGAPETQYF TRBD2 13 TRBV20-1 - TRBJ2-5
TGCAGTGCTCCGGACAGGGATAACGAAAAACTGTTTTTT CSAPDRDNEKLFF TRBD1 13 TRBV20-1 many TRBJ1-4
TGTGCCACCAGTGACCACCCTGCTAGTTACCCCTACAATGAGCAGTTCTTC CATSDHPASYPYNEQFF - 17 TRBV24-1 many TRBJ2-1
TGTGCCAGCAACAGGGGGATCAAGGCCGGGGAGCTGTTTTTT CASNRGIKAGELFF TRBD1 14 TRBV6-2/TRBV6-3 - TRBJ2-2
TGCAGCGTTGAAGCTGGAGGGTCCTACGAGCAGTACTTC CSVEAGGSYEQYF - 13 TRBV29-1 few TRBJ2-7
TGCGCCAGCAGCTGGGGGACTAGCGACTCCTACGAGCAGTACTTC CASSWGTSDSYEQYF TRBD2 15 TRBV5-1 many TRBJ2-7
TGTGCCAGCAGCTTAACCGGGACTAGCAGCAATGAGCAGTTCTTC CASSLTGTSSNEQFF TRBD2 15 TRBV7-2 many TRBJ2-1
TGTGCCAGCAGTTATCTCCTAGCGGGAGCCGAGCAGTACTTC CASSYLLAGAEQYF TRBD2 14 TRBV6-2/TRBV6-3 many TRBJ2-7
TGTGCCAGCAGCGACTGGAGGCAGGAACATTCTTCTAAAGAGCAGTACTTC CASSDWRQEHSSKEQYF - 17 TRBV7-8 - TRBJ2-7
TGCAGCGTTGAAGCGCTGAACACCGGGGAGCTGTTTTTT CSVEALNTGELFF - 13 TRBV29-1 few TRBJ2-2
TGTGCCAGCAGTAATGGGACGGTGCAGTTCTTC CASSNGTVQFF - 11 TRBV13 many TRBJ2-1
TGCGCCAGCAGCTCAAGACTAGCGGGACGCACCGGGGAGCTGTTTTTT CASSSRLAGRTGELFF TRBD2 16 TRBV5-1 few TRBJ2-2
TGTGCCAGCAATGGGGACGGATACGAGCAGTACTTC CASNGDGYEQYF - 12 TRBV28 many TRBJ2-7
TGTGCCAGCAGTCCCCCCGCAGGGGTGTTTGAAAAACTGTTTTTT CASSPPAGVFEKLFF - 15 TRBV28 many TRBJ1-4
TGTGCCAGCAGTCCCGGGACTAGCGGGAGGGCCCTTGAGCAGTTCTTC CASSPGTSGRALEQFF TRBD2 16 TRBV27 - TRBJ2-1
TGTGCCAGCAGCTTTTTAAGACTAGATGAGCAGTTCTTC CASSFLRLDEQFF - 13 TRBV7-9 - TRBJ2-1
TGTGCCAGCAGTGATTCCTCAGGGAATCAGCCCCAGCATTTT CASSDSSGNQPQHF - 14 TRBV2 many TRBJ1-5
TGCAGTGCTAGAGATCCCCAGGGGCTTGATGGCTACACCTTC CSARDPQGLDGYTF - 14 TRBV20-1 - TRBJ1-2
TGTGCCAGCAGCCGACAGGGCTATAATTCACCCCTCCACTTT CASSRQGYNSPLHF TRBD1 14 TRBV3-1 many TRBJ1-6
TGTGCCAGCAGCAGAGGGACTAGCATGGTCAATGAGCAGTTCTTC CASSRGTSMVNEQFF TRBD2 15 TRBV6-2/TRBV6-3 few TRBJ2-1
TGTGCCAGCAGCGCCGGACAGGCTAGGGTCTCTGGGGCCAACGTCCTGACTTTC CASSAGQARVSGANVLTF TRBD1 18 TRBV7-9 - TRBJ2-6
TGTGCCACCACTTTACGTCTCCAGCAGTATTTT CATTLRLQQYF - 11 TRBV28 many TRBJ2-3
TGTGCCACCAGTGACCCGAACAGGGGCCGTGAGCAGTTCTTC CATSDPNRGREQFF TRBD1 14 TRBV24-1 - TRBJ2-1
TGTGCCAGCACTCAGAGAGGCCCGGGAGGCTACACCTTC CASTQRGPGGYTF - 13 TRBV6-1 - TRBJ1-2